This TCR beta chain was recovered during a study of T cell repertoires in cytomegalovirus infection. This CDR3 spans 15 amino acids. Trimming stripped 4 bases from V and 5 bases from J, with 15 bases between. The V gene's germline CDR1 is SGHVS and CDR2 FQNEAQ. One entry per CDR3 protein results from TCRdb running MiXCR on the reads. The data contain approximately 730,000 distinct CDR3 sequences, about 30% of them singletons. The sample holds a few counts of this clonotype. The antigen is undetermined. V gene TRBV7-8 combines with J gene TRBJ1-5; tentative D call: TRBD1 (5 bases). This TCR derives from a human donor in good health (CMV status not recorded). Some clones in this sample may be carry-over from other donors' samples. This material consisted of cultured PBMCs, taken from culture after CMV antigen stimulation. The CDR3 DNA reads TGTGCCAGCAGCTCAACCAGGGACTTTCATCAGCCCCAGCATTTT. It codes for CASSSTRDFHQPQHF. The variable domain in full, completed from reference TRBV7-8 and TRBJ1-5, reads GAGVSQSPRYKVAKRGQDVALRCDPISGHVSLFWYQQALGQGPEFLTYFQNEAQLDKSGLPSDRFFAERPEGSVSTLKIQRTQQEDSAVYLCASSSTRDFHQPQHFGDGTRLSIL.